The next 21 T cell receptor beta chains were all read from a single sample in a study of T cell clonotyping in hematopoietic cell transplantation. TCRdb's copy holds only in-frame clones and misses some; the assay was immunoSEQ multiplex PCR. There are more than 9,500 clones in the sample; less than 95% occur only once, and under 0.9% lies in the top ten. Sequenced sample: peripheral blood mononuclear cells. These receptors were obtained from a woman in her fifties or sixties in good health. Some clones in this sample may be carry-over from other donors' samples.

This clone was seen only once. The rearrangement links TRBV27 to TRBJ2-5; 7 nucleotides line up with TRBD2. Trimming at V came to 10 bases and at J to 3 bases, leaving 8 bases not matched to a gene. The length of the CDR3 is 13 residues. CDR1 is MNHEY, CDR2 SMNVEV, per germline (reference sequence). CDR3 in amino acids: CATGDYRKETQYF. The CDR3 nucleotides are TGTGCCACGGGGGACTATCGAAAAGAGACCCAGTACTTC.

The chain uses TRBV7-8 and TRBJ1-1, with D possibly TRBD1 on 6 matching bases. Deletions cut 5 bases from V and 6 bases from J, with 16 bases between. Germline assignment: CDR1 SGHVS and CDR2 FQNEAQ. CDR3 length: 14 residues. The DNA for the CDR3 is TGTGCCAGCAGCCCGATGTTGGGGGCGGCTGAAGCTTTCTTT. Its translation is CASSPMLGAAEAFF.

V gene TRBV7-8 combines with J gene TRBJ1-5; no definite D call. Germline CDR1 is SGHVS and CDR2 is FQNEAQ. Between the trimmed V and J ends, which lost 1 base and 5 bases, there was a span of 9 bases. This CDR3 is 14 amino acids long. The CDR3 sequence is CASSLGQEDQPQHF. The CDR3 nucleotides read TGTGCCAGCAGCTTAGGGCAGGAGGATCAGCCCCAGCATTTT. Looking up the rest from reference TRBV7-8 and TRBJ1-5 gives the full variable domain: GAGVSQSPRYKVAKRGQDVALRCDPISGHVSLFWYQQALGQGPEFLTYFQNEAQLDKSGLPSDRFFAERPEGSVSTLKIQRTQQEDSAVYLCASSLGQEDQPQHFGDGTRLSIL.

The gene calls are TRBV7-3 and TRBJ2-3; 7 bases are shared with TRBD1. The junction had 10 bases not matched to a gene; V was cut back by 5 bases and J by 2 bases. The germline V gene has CDR1 SGHTA and CDR2 FQGTGA. CDR3 length equals 16 residues. Here the CDR3 reads CASSLVRDSPTDTQYF. DNA for the CDR3: TGTGCCAGCAGCCTCGTCCGGGACAGCCCCACAGATACGCAGTATTTT.

A few counts support this clone. V gene TRBV4-2 combines with J gene TRBJ1-6, with D tentatively TRBD1 (5 bases). V was trimmed by 4 bases and J by 8 bases, leaving 18 bases between them. Germline loops: CDR1 LGHNA, CDR2 YNFKEQ. This CDR3 is 16 amino acids long. The CDR3 nucleotides read TGTGCCAGCAGCCGCCAAACGGGGGGGTTGGATTCACCCCTCCACTTT. Its protein product is CASSRQTGGLDSPLHF.

V and J are TRBV18 and TRBJ2-7, with 7 bases identical to TRBD1. CDR3 length: 15 amino acids. Germline-derived CDR1 and CDR2 are KGHSH and LQKENI. V was clipped by 4 bases and J by 3 bases; unmatched bases: 9. The CDR3 nucleotides read TGTGCCAGCTCACACCGGGACAGCCACCACTACGAGCAGTACTTC. It encodes CASSHRDSHHYEQYF.

This chain links TRBV20-1 with TRBJ2-7; D may be TRBD2 (6 bases). V gave up 4 bases and J gave up 5 bases, with 9 bases separating them. Per germline, CDR1 DFQATT and CDR2 SNEGSKA (reference sequence). The CDR3 has 11 residues. The CDR3 DNA sequence: TGCAGTGCTACGGGACTCCACGAGCAGTACTTC. Its translation: CSATGLHEQYF.

The rearrangement uses TRBV5-1 and TRBJ2-7; possibly TRBD1 for D (6 bases). CDR1 is SGHRS and CDR2 is YFSETQ in the germline V gene. The CDR3 is 14 amino acids. V gave up 4 bases and J gave up 5 bases, with 16 bases separating them. The CDR3 coding sequence is TGCGCCAGCAGCGGGGGACAAAGGACACACGAGCAGTACTTC. It yields the protein CASSGGQRTHEQYF.

The rearrangement links TRBV9 to TRBJ2-6; no firm D call. The CDR3 length is 16 residues. V lost 0 bases and J lost 0, with 7 bases in between. CDR1 and CDR2 from the germline V gene are SGDLS and YYNGEE. The CDR3: CASSVARSSGANVLTF. The CDR3 DNA reads TGTGCCAGCAGCGTAGCCAGGAGCTCTGGGGCCAACGTCCTGACTTTC.

In DNA, the CDR3 is TGTGCCAGTAGTATTCCGGGACTAGTAGGCGCCGGGGAGCTGTTTTTT. Its translation: CASSIPGLVGAGELFF. This rearrangement joins TRBV19 to TRBJ2-2, with 8 bases lining up with TRBD2. Germline CDR1 is LNHDA and CDR2 is SQIVND (reference sequence). CDR3 length: 16 residues. The V segment lost 3 bases and the J segment 6 bases; nucleotides outside the gene matches: 9.

The gene calls are TRBV6-1 and TRBJ2-5, with D possibly being TRBD2 (5 bases). Germline V gives CDR1 MNHNS, CDR2 SASEGT. This CDR3 region has 15 residues. Trimming cost V 0 bases and J 4 bases, with 12 bases left between them. CDR3 sequence (DNA): TGTGCCAGCAGTGAAGCCCAGATGAGCGGAGAGACCCAGTACTTC. This encodes CASSEAQMSGETQYF.

V gene TRBV5-6 combines with J gene TRBJ2-1; 10 nucleotides match TRBD2. The CDR3 sequence is 17 residues long. The germline V gene encodes CDR1 SGHDT and CDR2 YYEEEE. Trimming took 0 bases from V and 10 from J; bases not matched to a gene: 13. The CDR3 region is CASSLVGSGGAPGEQFF. DNA for the CDR3: TGTGCCAGCAGCTTGGTGGGGAGCGGGGGGGCCCCAGGGGAGCAGTTCTTC.

The V and J genes are TRBV7-3 and TRBJ2-3, with TRBD2 matching 7 bases. CDR3 size: 15 residues. CDR1 is SGHTA and CDR2 is FQGTGA in the germline V gene. The junction had 3 bases not matched to a gene; V was cut back by 1 base and J by 2 bases. The CDR3 DNA reads TGTGCCAGCAGCTTAAGGACTAGGGACACAGATACGCAGTATTTT. Encoded protein: CASSLRTRDTDTQYF.

The CDR3 loop reads CAWSSPRAANTF. CDR3 bases: TGTGCCTGGAGTTCCCCTCGGGCGGCGAACACCTTC. The V and J genes are TRBV30 and TRBJ1-2; D uncertain. CDR1 and CDR2 from the germline V gene are GTSNPN and SVGIG (reference sequence). V gave up 2 bases and J gave up 12 bases, with 16 bases separating them. This CDR3 has 12 amino acids.

The gene calls are TRBV27 and TRBJ1-5; D may be TRBD1 (5 bases). Trimming pared 10 bases from V and 3 bases from J, leaving 16 bases between. Germline V lookup: CDR1 MNHEY, CDR2 SMNVEV (reference sequence). The CDR3 totals 14 residues. The CDR3 is CATATAFPNQPQHF. The DNA for the CDR3 is TGTGCCACCGCGACAGCCTTTCCCAATCAGCCCCAGCATTTT.

The chain links TRBV4-2 to TRBJ1-2; no clear D. The CDR3 covers 14 residues. V was trimmed by 4 bases and J by 2 bases, leaving 11 bases between them. The V gene's germline CDR1 is LGHNA and CDR2 YNFKEQ. The CDR3 region has the DNA TGTGCCAGCAGCCCAGAGCACAGAAACTATGGCTACACCTTC. It is translated as CASSPEHRNYGYTF.

This clone occurred a few times. This sequence joins TRBV11-2 and TRBJ2-5; D is possibly TRBD1 (6 bases). The V end was cut by 5 bases, the J end by 3 bases, with 10 bases between. CDR1 is SGHAT and CDR2 is FQNNGV in the germline V gene. The CDR3 has 13 residues. The CDR3 loop reads CASSIPGEETQYF. For the CDR3, the DNA is TGTGCCAGCAGCATCCCAGGGGAAGAGACCCAGTACTTC.

The genes are TRBV4-3 and TRBJ1-1; D gene uncertain. CDR3 length: 13 residues. V was cut by 0 bases and J by 8 bases, with 10 bases left in between. The germline V gene encodes CDR1 LGHNA and CDR2 YSLEER. The CDR3 is CASSQDKGREAFF. CDR3 sequence (DNA): TGCGCCAGCAGCCAAGATAAAGGGCGGGAAGCTTTCTTT.

The CDR3 DNA reads TGTGCCAGCAGCCTTGCGGGCTCTGGAAACACCATATATTTT. Its protein is CASSLAGSGNTIYF. The chain links TRBV7-9 to TRBJ1-3; D gene unclear. Germline values: CDR1 SEHNR, CDR2 FQNEAQ (reference sequence). This CDR3 comprises 14 residues. V lost 5 bases, J lost 0 bases, and 8 bases lay in between.

The chain has TRBV5-1 and TRBJ1-1, with a tentative D call TRBD1 (6 bases). The V end was cut by 3 bases, the J end by 0 bases, with 9 bases between. CDR3 length: 14 amino acids. Per the germline V gene, CDR1 is SGHRS and CDR2 is YFSETQ. The CDR3 coding sequence is TGCGCCAGCAGCTATGACAGGCTGAACACTGAAGCTTTCTTT. It codes for CASSYDRLNTEAFF.

V gene TRBV7-3 combines with J gene TRBJ1-4, with 7 bases that match TRBD1. CDR3 size: 15 residues. The germline V gene has CDR1 SGHTA and CDR2 FQGTGA. Trimming took 0 bases from V and 4 from J; bases not matched to a gene: 2. The CDR3 region has the DNA TGTGCCAGCAGCTTAACGGGGGACAGTAATGAAAAACTGTTTTTT. Protein sequence: CASSLTGDSNEKLFF.